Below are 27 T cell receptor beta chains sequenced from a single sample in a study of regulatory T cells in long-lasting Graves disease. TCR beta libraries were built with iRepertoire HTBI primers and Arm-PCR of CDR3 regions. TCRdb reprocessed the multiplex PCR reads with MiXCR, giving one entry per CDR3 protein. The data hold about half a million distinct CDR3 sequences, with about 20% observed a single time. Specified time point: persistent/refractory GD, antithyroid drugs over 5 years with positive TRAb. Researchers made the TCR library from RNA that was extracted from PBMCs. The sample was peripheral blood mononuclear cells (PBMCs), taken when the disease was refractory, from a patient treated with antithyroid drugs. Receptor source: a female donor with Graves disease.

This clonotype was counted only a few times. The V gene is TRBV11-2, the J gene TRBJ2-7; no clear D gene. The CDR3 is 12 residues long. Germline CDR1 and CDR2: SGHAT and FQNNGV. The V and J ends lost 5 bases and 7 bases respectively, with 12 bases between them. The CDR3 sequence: CASSPLQTEQYF. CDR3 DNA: TGTGCCAGCAGCCCATTACAAACTGAGCAGTACTTC.

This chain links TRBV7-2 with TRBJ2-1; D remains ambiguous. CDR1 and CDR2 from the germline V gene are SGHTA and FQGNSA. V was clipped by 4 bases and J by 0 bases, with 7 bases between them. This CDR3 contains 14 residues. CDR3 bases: TGTGCCAGCAGCTATTCAAGCTCCTACAATGAGCAGTTCTTC. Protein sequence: CASSYSSSYNEQFF. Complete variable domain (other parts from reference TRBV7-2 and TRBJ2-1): GAGVSQSPSNKVTEKGKDVELRCDPISGHTALYWYRQSLGQGLEFLIYFQGNSAPDKSGLPSDRFSAERTGGSVSTLTIQRTQQEDSAVYLCASSYSSSYNEQFFGPGTRLTVL.

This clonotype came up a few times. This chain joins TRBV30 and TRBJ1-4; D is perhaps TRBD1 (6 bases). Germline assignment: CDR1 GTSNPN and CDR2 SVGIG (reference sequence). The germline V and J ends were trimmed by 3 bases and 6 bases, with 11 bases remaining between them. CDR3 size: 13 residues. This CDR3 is CAWRTGRDEKLFF. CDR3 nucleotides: TGTGCCTGGAGGACAGGCCGAGATGAAAAACTGTTTTTT.

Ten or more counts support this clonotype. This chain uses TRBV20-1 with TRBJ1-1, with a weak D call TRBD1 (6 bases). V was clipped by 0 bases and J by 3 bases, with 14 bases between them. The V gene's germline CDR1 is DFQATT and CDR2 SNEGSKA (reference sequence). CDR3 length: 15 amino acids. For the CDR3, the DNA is TGCAGTGCTAGAGAAGGGGGAAGGGGGTACACTGAAGCTTTCTTT. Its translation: CSAREGGRGYTEAFF.

The chain's CDR3 is CASSQRRTMNTEAFF. CDR3 bases: TGCGCCAGCAGCCAGCGGAGGACAATGAACACTGAAGCTTTCTTT. The gene calls are TRBV4-3 and TRBJ1-1; tentative D call: TRBD1 (5 bases). The CDR3 runs to 15 residues. Germline V gives CDR1 LGHNA, CDR2 YSLEER. V lost 3 bases and J lost 0, with 11 bases in between.

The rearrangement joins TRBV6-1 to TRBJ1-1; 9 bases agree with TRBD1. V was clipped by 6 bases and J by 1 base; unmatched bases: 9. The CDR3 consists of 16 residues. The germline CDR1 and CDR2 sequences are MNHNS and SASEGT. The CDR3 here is CASRYSTGGANTEAFF. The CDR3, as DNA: TGTGCCAGCAGATATTCTACAGGGGGCGCGAACACTGAAGCTTTCTTT.

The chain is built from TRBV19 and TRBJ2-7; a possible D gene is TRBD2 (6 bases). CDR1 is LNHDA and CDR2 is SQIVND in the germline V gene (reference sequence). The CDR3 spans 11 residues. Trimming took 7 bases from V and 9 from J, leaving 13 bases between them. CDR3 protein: CASTRRAGQYF. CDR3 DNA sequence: TGTGCCAGTACGAGGAGGGCCGGGCAGTACTTC.

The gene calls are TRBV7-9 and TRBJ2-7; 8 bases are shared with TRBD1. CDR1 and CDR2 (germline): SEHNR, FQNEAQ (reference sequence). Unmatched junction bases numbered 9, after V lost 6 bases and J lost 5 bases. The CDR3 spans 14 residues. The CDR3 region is CASRELTGVDEQYF. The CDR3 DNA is TGTGCCAGCAGGGAATTGACAGGGGTCGACGAGCAGTACTTC.

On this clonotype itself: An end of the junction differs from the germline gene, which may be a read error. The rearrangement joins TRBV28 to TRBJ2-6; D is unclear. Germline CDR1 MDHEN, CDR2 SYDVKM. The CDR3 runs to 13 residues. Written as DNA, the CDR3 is TGTGCCAGCAGTACCGTACGGGCCAACATCCTGACTTTC. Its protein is CASSTVRANILTF.

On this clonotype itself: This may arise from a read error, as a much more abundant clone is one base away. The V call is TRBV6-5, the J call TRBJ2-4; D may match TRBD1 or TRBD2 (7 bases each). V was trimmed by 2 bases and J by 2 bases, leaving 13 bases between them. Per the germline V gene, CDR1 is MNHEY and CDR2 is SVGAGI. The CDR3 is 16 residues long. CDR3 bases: TGTGCCAGCAGTTACGGGGGGGACAGCACCAAAAACATTCAGTACTTC. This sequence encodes CASSYGGDSTKNIQYF.

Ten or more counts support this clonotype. The CDR3 here is CASSQDGIEQYF. The CDR3 bases are TGTGCCAGCAGTCAGGACGGCATCGAGCAGTACTTC. The J gene is TRBJ2-7, the V gene TRBV28; the D is unclear. Between the trimmed V and J ends, which lost 5 bases and 6 bases, there was a span of 11 bases. Germline lookup yields CDR1 MDHEN and CDR2 SYDVKM. This CDR3 comprises 12 residues.

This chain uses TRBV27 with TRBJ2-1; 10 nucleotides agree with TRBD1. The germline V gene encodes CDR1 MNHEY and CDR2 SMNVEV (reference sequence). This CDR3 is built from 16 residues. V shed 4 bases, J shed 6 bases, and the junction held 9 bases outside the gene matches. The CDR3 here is CASSSIRDRGANEQFF. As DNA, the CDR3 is TGTGCCAGCAGTTCCATCCGGGACAGGGGCGCCAATGAGCAGTTCTTC.

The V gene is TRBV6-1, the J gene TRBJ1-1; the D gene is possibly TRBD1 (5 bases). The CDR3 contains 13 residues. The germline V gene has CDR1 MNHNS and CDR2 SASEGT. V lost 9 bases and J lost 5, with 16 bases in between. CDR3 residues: CASQWAGRTEAFF. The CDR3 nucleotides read TGTGCCAGTCAGTGGGCAGGGCGGACTGAAGCTTTCTTT.

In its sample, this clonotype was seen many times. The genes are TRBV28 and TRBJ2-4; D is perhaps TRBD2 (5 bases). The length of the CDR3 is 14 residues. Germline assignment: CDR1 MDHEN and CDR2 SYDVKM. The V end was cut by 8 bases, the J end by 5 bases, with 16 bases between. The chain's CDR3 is CASAMGRSENIQYF. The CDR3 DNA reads TGTGCCAGCGCGATGGGGAGATCGGAAAACATTCAGTACTTC.

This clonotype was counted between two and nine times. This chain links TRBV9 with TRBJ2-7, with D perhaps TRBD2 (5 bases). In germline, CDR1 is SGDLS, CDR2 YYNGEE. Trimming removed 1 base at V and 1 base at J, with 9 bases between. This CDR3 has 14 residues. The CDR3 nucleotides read TGTGCCAGCAGCGTAAGCGGCGGATCCTACGAGCAGTACTTC. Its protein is CASSVSGGSYEQYF.

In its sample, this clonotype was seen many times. CDR3 sequence: CATSSASAGSHEQYF. DNA for the CDR3: TGTGCCACCAGCAGTGCTTCGGCAGGGTCCCACGAGCAGTACTTC. V is TRBV15 and J is TRBJ2-7, with D perhaps TRBD1 (5 bases). Trimming pared 3 bases from V and 5 bases from J, leaving 17 bases between. CDR3 length equals 15 residues. Looked up from germline, CDR1 is LNHNV and CDR2 is YYDKDF (reference sequence). Variable domain in full (rest from reference TRBV15 and TRBJ2-7): DAMVIQNPRYQVTQFGKPVTLSCSQTLNHNVMYWYQQKSSQAPKLLFHYYDKDFNNEADTPDNFQSRRPNTSFCFLDIRSPGLGDTAMYLCATSSASAGSHEQYFGPGTRLTVT.

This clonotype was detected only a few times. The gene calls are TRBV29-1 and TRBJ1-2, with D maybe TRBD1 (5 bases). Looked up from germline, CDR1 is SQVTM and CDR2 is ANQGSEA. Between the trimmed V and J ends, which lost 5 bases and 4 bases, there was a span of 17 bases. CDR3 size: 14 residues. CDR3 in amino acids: CSVPGTGGSYGYTF. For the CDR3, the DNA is TGCAGCGTTCCCGGGACCGGGGGTAGCTATGGCTACACCTTC.

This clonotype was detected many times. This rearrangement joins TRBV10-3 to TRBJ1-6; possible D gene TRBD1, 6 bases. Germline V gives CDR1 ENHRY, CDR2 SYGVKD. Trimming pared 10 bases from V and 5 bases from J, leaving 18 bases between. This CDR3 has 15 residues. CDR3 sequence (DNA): TGTGCCACCTGGGACACCGGGCTGAATAATTCACCCCTCCACTTT. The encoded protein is CATWDTGLNNSPLHF.

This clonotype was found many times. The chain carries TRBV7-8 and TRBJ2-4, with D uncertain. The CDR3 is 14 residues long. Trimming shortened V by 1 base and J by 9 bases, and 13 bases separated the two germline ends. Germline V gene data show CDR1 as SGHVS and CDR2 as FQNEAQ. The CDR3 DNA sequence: TGTGCCAGCAGCTTAGAACAACCAAGGGCCATTCAGTACTTC. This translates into CASSLEQPRAIQYF.

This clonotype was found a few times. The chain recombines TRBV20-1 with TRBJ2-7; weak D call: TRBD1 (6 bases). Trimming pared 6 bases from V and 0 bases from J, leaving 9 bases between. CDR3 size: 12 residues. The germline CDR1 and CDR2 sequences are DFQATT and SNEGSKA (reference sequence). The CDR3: CSATQGSYEQYF. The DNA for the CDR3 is TGCAGTGCCACACAGGGCTCCTACGAGCAGTACTTC.

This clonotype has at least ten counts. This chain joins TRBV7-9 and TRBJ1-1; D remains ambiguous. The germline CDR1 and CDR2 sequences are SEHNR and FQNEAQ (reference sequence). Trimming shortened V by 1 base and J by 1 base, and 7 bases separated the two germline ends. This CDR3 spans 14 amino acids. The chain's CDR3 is CASSLDWENTEAFF. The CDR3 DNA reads TGTGCCAGCAGCTTAGACTGGGAGAACACTGAAGCTTTCTTT. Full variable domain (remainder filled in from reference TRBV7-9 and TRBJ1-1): DTGVSQNPRHKITKRGQNVTFRCDPISEHNRLYWYRQTLGQGPEFLTYFQNEAQLEKSRLLSDRFSAERPKGSFSTLEIQRTEQGDSAMYLCASSLDWENTEAFFGQGTRLTVV.

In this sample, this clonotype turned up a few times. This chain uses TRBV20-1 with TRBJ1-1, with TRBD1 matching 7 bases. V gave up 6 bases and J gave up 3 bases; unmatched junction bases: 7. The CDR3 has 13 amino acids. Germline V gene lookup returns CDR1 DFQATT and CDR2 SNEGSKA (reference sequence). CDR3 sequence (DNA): TGCAGTGCCCAGAATACAGGGGACACTGAAGCTTTCTTT. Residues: CSAQNTGDTEAFF.

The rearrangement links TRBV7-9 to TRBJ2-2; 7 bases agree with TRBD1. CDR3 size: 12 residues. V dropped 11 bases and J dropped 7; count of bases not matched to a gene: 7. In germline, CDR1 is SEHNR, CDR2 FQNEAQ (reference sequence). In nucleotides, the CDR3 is TGTGCCGATAGGGGGCCGGACGGGGAGCTGTTTTTT. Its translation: CADRGPDGELFF.

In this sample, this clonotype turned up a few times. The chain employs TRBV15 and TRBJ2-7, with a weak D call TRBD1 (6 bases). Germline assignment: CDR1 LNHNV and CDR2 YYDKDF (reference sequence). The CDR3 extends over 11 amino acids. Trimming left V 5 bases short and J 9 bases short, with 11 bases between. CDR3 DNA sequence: TGTGCCACCAGCGAGGGGGTAGGGCAGTACTTC. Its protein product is CATSEGVGQYF.

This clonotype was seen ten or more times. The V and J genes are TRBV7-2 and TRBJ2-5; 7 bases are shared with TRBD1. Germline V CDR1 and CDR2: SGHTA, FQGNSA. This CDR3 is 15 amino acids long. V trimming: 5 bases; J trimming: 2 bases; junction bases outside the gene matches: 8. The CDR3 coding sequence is TGTGCCAGCAGCGGGGGACAGACGATACAAGAGACCCAGTACTTC. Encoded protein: CASSGGQTIQETQYF.

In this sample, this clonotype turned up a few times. The CDR3 here is CASSQEGGTGIGSPLHF. The CDR3 bases are TGCGCCAGCAGCCAAGAAGGAGGAACAGGGATAGGTTCACCCCTCCACTTT. The rearrangement links TRBV4-1 to TRBJ1-6, with D perhaps TRBD1 (6 bases). V lost 0 bases, J lost 9 bases, and 18 bases lay in between. Per the germline V gene, CDR1 is MGHRA and CDR2 is YSYEKL. This CDR3 is built from 17 residues.

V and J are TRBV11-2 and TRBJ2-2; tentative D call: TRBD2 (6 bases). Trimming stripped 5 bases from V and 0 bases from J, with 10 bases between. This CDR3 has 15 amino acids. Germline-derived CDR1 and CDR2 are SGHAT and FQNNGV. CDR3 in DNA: TGTGCCAGCAGCGCCCGACTAGCGAACACCGGGGAGCTGTTTTTT. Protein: CASSARLANTGELFF.